The T cell receptor beta chain described here comes from a study of cytomegalovirus exposure and HLA in healthy donors. CDR3 size: 15 residues. Germline V gene lookup returns CDR1 MNHEY and CDR2 SMNVEV (reference sequence). V was trimmed by 8 bases and J by 3 bases, leaving 20 bases between them. The PCR ran on 60 Vbeta and 13 Jbeta primers. The repertoire was sequenced with immunoSEQ multiplex PCR; TCRdb's copy has only in-frame clones and lacks some. The sample has under 250,000 clones; approximately 79% are singletons. The rearrangement uses TRBV27 and TRBJ2-7; D might be TRBD2 (5 bases). The clonotype was recovered from a male donor in good health and CMV-seronegative. The sequenced material came from PBMCs. The CDR3 loop is CASFSWSTGNYEQYF. The CDR3 region has the DNA TGTGCCAGCTTTTCTTGGTCAACGGGGAACTACGAGCAGTACTTC.